The text below deals with one T cell receptor (beta chain). Its specificity is unknown. In germline, CDR1 is MDHEN, CDR2 SYDVKM. The CDR3 is made up of 14 amino acids. The germline V and J ends were trimmed by 3 bases and 5 bases, with 8 bases remaining between them. This entry belongs to a study of cytomegalovirus exposure and HLA in healthy donors. General study results and limits: In an earlier analysis, about 87% or about 30%: the productive usage of most TCR beta V segments.

The PCR used 60 Vbeta and 13 Jbeta primers. Clones were sequenced by immunoSEQ multiplex PCR, and TCRdb holds only the in-frame ones, with some missing. The repertoire holds some 180,000 clones, around three quarters seen once, with less than 2% in the top ten. This chain connects TRBV28 to TRBJ1-6, with D possibly TRBD1 on 5 matching bases. The specimen was PBMCs. The receptor was derived from a man aged 30 to 45 in good health and CMV-seronegative. The DNA for the CDR3 is TGTGCCAGCAGTTTTCCCAGGGATAATTCACCCCTCCACTTT. Amino acids: CASSFPRDNSPLHF. Together with reference TRBV28 and TRBJ1-6, the CDR3 gives the full variable domain: DVKVTQSSRYLVKRTGEKVFLECVQDMDHENMFWYRQDPGLGLRLIYFSYDVKMKEKGDIPEGYSVSREKKERFSLILESASTNQTSMYLCASSFPRDNSPLHFGNGTRLTVT.